This TCR beta chain is from a study of blood T cell repertoires in COVID-19. Overall study: PBMCs, B-cell-depleted T cells, or T cells provided the cDNA or gDNA that made up the material.

The CDR3 loop spans 13 amino acids. With 4 bases removed from V and 5 bases from J, the gap between germline ends came to 9 bases. Germline lookup yields CDR1 SGHAT and CDR2 FQNNGV. Using immunoSEQ multiplex PCR, the repertoire was profiled, and TCRdb retains in-frame clones only, with some absent. Found here are roughly 160,000 clones, less than 85% of them singletons; the top ten hold approximately 3%. This sequence was found in a woman older than 75 with acute or convalescent COVID-19. The sample comprised peripheral blood. The rearrangement uses TRBV11-2 and TRBJ1-5; D is possibly TRBD1 (6 bases). CDR3 nucleotides: TGTGCCAGCAGCTCAGGGGTTGATCAGCCCCAGCATTTT. Translated, it gives CASSSGVDQPQHF.